This TCR beta chain came from a study of cytomegalovirus exposure and HLA in healthy donors. Unrecorded immune exposure was likely among donors, who were nominally healthy when sampled. This CDR3 spans 14 amino acids. Germline V CDR1 and CDR2: SGHVS, FQNEAQ. V lost 5 bases, J lost 5 bases, and 3 bases stayed unmatched. The PCR employed 60 Vbeta primers together with 13 Jbeta primers. Using immunoSEQ multiplex PCR, the repertoire was profiled, and TCRdb retains in-frame clones only, with some absent. The sample holds 170,000 or so clones, around 80% seen once. This clone was observed a single time. The sample consisted of PBMCs. The receptor was isolated from a man aged 25 to 40 in good health and CMV-seropositive. This chain links TRBV7-8 with TRBJ2-2, with 9 bases lining up with TRBD1. This chain's CDR3 is CASSQGQGTGELFF. The CDR3, as DNA: TGTGCCAGCAGCCAGGGACAGGGAACCGGGGAGCTGTTTTTT.